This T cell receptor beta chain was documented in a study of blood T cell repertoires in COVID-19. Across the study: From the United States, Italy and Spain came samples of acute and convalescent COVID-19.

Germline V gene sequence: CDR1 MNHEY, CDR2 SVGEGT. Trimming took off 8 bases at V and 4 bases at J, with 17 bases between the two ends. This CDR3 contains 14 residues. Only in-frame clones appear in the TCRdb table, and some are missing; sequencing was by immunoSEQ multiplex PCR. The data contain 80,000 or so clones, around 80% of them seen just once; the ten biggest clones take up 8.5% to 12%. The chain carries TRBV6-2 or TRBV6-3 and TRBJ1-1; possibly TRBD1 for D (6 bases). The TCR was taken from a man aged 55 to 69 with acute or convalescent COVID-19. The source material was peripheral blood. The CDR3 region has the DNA TGTGCCAGCGGCCCAGCAGGGGACCGCACTGAAGCTTTCTTT. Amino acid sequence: CASGPAGDRTEAFF.